The 16 T cell receptor beta chains below were found in one sample sequenced in a study of PD-L1 blockade in urothelial cancer. TCRdb keeps only in-frame clones here, not all; method: immunoSEQ multiplex PCR. The table has about 76,000 clones, less than 95% seen once. Specified time point: peripheral blood 6 weeks after treatment start. This specimen was PBMCs, taken around atezolizumab (anti-PD-L1) treatment. These receptors all come from an elderly woman with urothelial cancer.

The V and J genes are TRBV30 and TRBJ1-5; a possible D gene is TRBD1 (6 bases). Germline V lookup: CDR1 GTSNPN, CDR2 SVGIG (reference sequence). CDR3 length: 13 residues. V lost 2 bases, J lost 3 bases, and 8 bases lay in between. This CDR3 reads CAWSRQDNQPQHF. As DNA, the CDR3 is TGTGCCTGGAGTCGACAGGACAATCAGCCCCAGCATTTT.

The chain joins TRBV6-1 to TRBJ2-1; D not certain. Per the germline V gene, CDR1 is MNHNS and CDR2 is SASEGT. This CDR3 comprises 14 residues. The germline V and J ends were trimmed by 3 bases and 5 bases, with 11 bases remaining between them. CDR3 loop: CASSDQPGDNEQFF. Here the CDR3 DNA reads TGTGCCAGCAGTGATCAGCCTGGAGACAATGAGCAGTTCTTC.

The V call is TRBV2, the J call TRBJ1-5; 8 bases line up with TRBD1. The CDR3 contains 14 residues. V gave up 8 bases and J gave up 6 bases; unmatched junction bases: 9. In germline, CDR1 is SNHLY, CDR2 FYNNEI. The CDR3 nucleotides are TGTGCCAGCGGCCTCGGACAGGGTGGTCAGCCCCAGCATTTT. Translated, it gives CASGLGQGGQPQHF.

The V gene is TRBV28, the J gene TRBJ1-5; D possibly corresponds to TRBD1 (6 bases). CDR1 and CDR2 (germline): MDHEN, SYDVKM. Trimming cost V 7 bases and J 2 bases, with 15 bases left between them. CDR3 size: 15 residues. The CDR3 sequence is CASTVGRQGNQPQHF. The DNA of the CDR3 is TGTGCCAGCACCGTGGGTAGACAGGGCAATCAGCCCCAGCATTTT. Looking up the rest from reference TRBV28 and TRBJ1-5 gives the full variable domain: DVKVTQSSRYLVKRTGEKVFLECVQDMDHENMFWYRQDPGLGLRLIYFSYDVKMKEKGDIPEGYSVSREKKERFSLILESASTNQTSMYLCASTVGRQGNQPQHFGDGTRLSIL.

Written as DNA, the CDR3 is TGTGCCAGCTCGGAGGGTACCTACGAGCAGTACTTC. Amino acid sequence: CASSEGTYEQYF. The V call is TRBV18, the J call TRBJ2-7, with TRBD2 as a possible D gene (6 bases). The germline V gene encodes CDR1 KGHSH and CDR2 LQKENI. The ends were cut back, 6 bases at V and 2 bases at J, with 8 bases in the middle. The CDR3 is 12 amino acids.

The chain couples TRBV28 to TRBJ2-1, with D possibly matching TRBD1 (5 bases). The germline V and J ends were trimmed by 7 bases and 7 bases, with 20 bases remaining between them. The V gene's germline CDR1 is MDHEN and CDR2 SYDVKM. The CDR3 extends over 15 amino acids. CDR3 bases: TGTGCCAGCATTTGGTCACTTGCCCCAGGGAATGAGCAGTTCTTC. Translated, it gives CASIWSLAPGNEQFF.

The chain couples TRBV20-1 to TRBJ2-5; maybe TRBD1 (5 bases). This CDR3 contains 11 residues. V was shortened by 6 bases and J by 1 base, with 6 bases between the two germline ends. Germline CDR1 is DFQATT and CDR2 is SNEGSKA (reference sequence). The CDR3 bases are TGCAGTGCAGGGGTCCAAGAGACCCAGTACTTC. As protein: CSAGVQETQYF.

The chain is built from TRBV2 and TRBJ2-7; 7 nucleotides align to TRBD2. There are 15 residues in the CDR3. V was clipped by 5 bases and J by 6 bases; unmatched bases: 13. Germline loops: CDR1 SNHLY, CDR2 FYNNEI. CDR3 DNA sequence: TGTGCCAGCAGTTCCCGGTCGGGGGGAAGTGGCGAGCAGTACTTC. As protein: CASSSRSGGSGEQYF.

V usage is TRBV18 and J usage is TRBJ2-3; a possible D gene is TRBD1 (6 bases). Germline CDR1 is KGHSH and CDR2 is LQKENI. Trimming left V 2 bases short and J 4 bases short, with 10 bases between. The CDR3 has 14 residues. This CDR3 is CASSPNRVPDTQYF. For the CDR3, the DNA is TGTGCCAGCTCACCAAACAGGGTACCAGATACGCAGTATTTT.

J is TRBJ2-3 and V is TRBV7-8, with 14 bases aligning to TRBD2. The CDR3 runs 15 residues. The germline CDR1 and CDR2 sequences are SGHVS and FQNEAQ. The V segment lost 3 bases and the J segment 6 bases; nucleotides outside the gene matches: 2. The CDR3 nucleotides read TGTGCCAGCAGCTTCGGACTAGCGGGAGGTGATACGCAGTATTTT. Translation gives CASSFGLAGGDTQYF. The full variable domain, in which reference TRBV7-8 and TRBJ2-3 provide the parts outside the CDR3, is GAGVSQSPRYKVAKRGQDVALRCDPISGHVSLFWYQQALGQGPEFLTYFQNEAQLDKSGLPSDRFFAERPEGSVSTLKIQRTQQEDSAVYLCASSFGLAGGDTQYFGPGTRLTVL.

The chain carries TRBV4-2 and TRBJ1-1; D is undetermined. The CDR3 loop spans 13 amino acids. Trimming pared 1 base from V and 7 bases from J, leaving 10 bases between. CDR1 and CDR2 (germline): LGHNA, YNFKEQ. This chain's CDR3 is CASSQALGGEAFF. For the CDR3, the DNA is TGTGCCAGCAGCCAAGCTCTTGGCGGTGAAGCTTTCTTT.

This clone is labeled medium-sized. This chain connects TRBV5-1 to TRBJ2-3; 13 nucleotides match TRBD2. The CDR3 sequence is 17 residues long. Per germline, CDR1 SGHRS and CDR2 YFSETQ. V lost 3 bases, J lost 4 bases, and 8 bases stayed unmatched. CDR3 nucleotide sequence: TGCGCCAGCAGCTCCGGACTAGCGGGAGAACACCCAGATACGCAGTATTTT. Translated, it gives CASSSGLAGEHPDTQYF.

The V gene is TRBV10-2, the J gene TRBJ2-3; TRBD2 matches 9 bases. J lost 2 bases, V lost 2 bases, and 5 bases had no gene match. Germline values: CDR1 WSHSY, CDR2 SAAADI. CDR3 length: 16 residues. In DNA form, the CDR3 reads TGCGCCAGCAGTGAGAGAGCGGGAGGTATCACAGATACGCAGTATTTT. It encodes CASSERAGGITDTQYF.

The sample holds one count of this clone. The chain couples TRBV5-1 to TRBJ2-7; tentatively, D is TRBD1 (6 bases). CDR1 and CDR2 (germline): SGHRS, YFSETQ. V was pared by 4 bases and J by 3 bases, with 14 bases between. This CDR3 is built from 14 residues. The CDR3 spells CASSPTTGNYEQYF. In DNA, the CDR3 is TGCGCCAGCAGCCCTACTACAGGGAACTACGAGCAGTACTTC.

The rearrangement joins TRBV28 to TRBJ1-5; 10 nucleotides align to TRBD1. CDR1 MDHEN and CDR2 SYDVKM come from the germline V gene. Trimming at V came to 2 bases and at J to 9 bases, leaving 7 bases not matched to a gene. This CDR3 contains 15 residues. CDR3 bases: TGTGCCAGCAGTTTAGGGGACAGGGGTGGAGTGCCCCAGCATTTT. Translated, it gives CASSLGDRGGVPQHF.

V usage is TRBV7-2 and J usage is TRBJ2-1; 9 nucleotides match TRBD2. J was trimmed by 1 base and V by 5 bases; bases with no gene match: 15. The CDR3 runs 19 residues. The germline CDR1 and CDR2 sequences are SGHTA and FQGNSA. DNA for the CDR3: TGTGCCAGCAGCCCGCGACTAGCGGACACTTTTTTTTCCTACAATGAGCAGTTCTTC. Its protein is CASSPRLADTFFSYNEQFF.